These 14 T cell receptor beta chains share one sample of origin, sequenced in a study of blood T cell repertoires in COVID-19. Some clones are missing from TCRdb's copy, which holds only in-frame ones; the method was immunoSEQ multiplex PCR. The data contain hundreds of thousands of clones, more than 75% of them seen just once; the ten biggest clones take up approximately 6.2%. The sequenced sample consisted of peripheral blood. The receptors originated from a man between 60 and 70 years old who had recovered from COVID-19.

This clone turned up a few times. The chain couples TRBV27 to TRBJ1-2, with D possibly matching TRBD1 (6 bases). The CDR3 runs 15 residues. CDR1 MNHEY and CDR2 SMNVEV come from the germline V gene (reference sequence). The V and J ends lost 6 bases and 4 bases respectively, with 18 bases between them. The CDR3 DNA is TGTGCCAGCAGATTTTTAGGGGGGGATTTCTATGGCTACACCTTC. Translation gives CASRFLGGDFYGYTF.

V gene TRBV30 combines with J gene TRBJ2-7; 11 nucleotides match TRBD2. J lost 4 bases, V lost 1 base, and 3 bases had no gene match. The CDR3 is made up of 14 amino acids. Germline V gives CDR1 GTSNPN, CDR2 SVGIG (reference sequence). CDR3 coding DNA: TGTGCCTGGAGTGCGGGGACTAGCGGTTACGAGCAGTACTTC. Translation gives CAWSAGTSGYEQYF.

This chain joins TRBV6-5 and TRBJ2-2, with D uncertain. Germline CDR1 MNHEY, CDR2 SVGAGI. Trimming took off 7 bases at V and 8 bases at J, with 5 bases between the two ends. The CDR3 covers 10 residues. The CDR3 protein is CASTEGELFF. As DNA, the CDR3 is TGTGCCAGCACCGAGGGGGAGCTGTTTTTT.

A single count supports this clone. The chain combines TRBV6-1 with TRBJ1-5; 7 nucleotides align to TRBD1. The germline V gene encodes CDR1 MNHNS and CDR2 SASEGT. The CDR3 loop spans 13 amino acids. With 7 bases clipped from V and 8 bases from J, the junction kept 8 bases outside the gene matches. CDR3 sequence: CASMRRGQEPQHF. The DNA of the CDR3 is TGTGCCAGCATGAGGAGGGGGCAAGAGCCCCAGCATTTT.

The CDR3 loop is CASSPQGGGLGNTIYF. The DNA of the CDR3 is TGTGCCAGCAGCCCCCAGGGGGGCGGGTTAGGAAACACCATATATTTT. The V call is TRBV3-1 (or the pseudogene TRBV3-2), the J call TRBJ1-3, with TRBD1 matching over 7 bases. This CDR3 region has 16 residues. Trimming cost V 4 bases and J 4 bases; bases outside gene matches: 10. Germline lookup yields CDR1 LGHDT and CDR2 YNNKEL (reference sequence).

The rearrangement uses TRBV18 and TRBJ1-2, with D possibly TRBD1 on 5 matching bases. Germline CDR1 is KGHSH and CDR2 is LQKENI. V lost 8 bases to trimming and J lost 3 bases, with 19 bases between them. This CDR3 has 15 residues. CDR3 DNA: TGTGCCAGCACCCCAATGACGTCCAGGGACTATGGCTACACCTTC. It yields the protein CASTPMTSRDYGYTF.

The chain is built from TRBV7-3 and TRBJ2-1; D remains ambiguous. CDR3 length: 13 residues. Germline CDR1 and CDR2: SGHTA and FQGTGA. V was trimmed by 5 bases and J by 6 bases, leaving 11 bases between them. The CDR3 DNA follows: TGTGCCAGCAGCCCACAGATTGGCAATGAGCAGTTCTTC. This codes for CASSPQIGNEQFF.

This chain links TRBV3-1 (or the pseudogene TRBV3-2) with TRBJ2-5, with 11 bases lining up with TRBD1. This CDR3 region has 13 residues. Germline V CDR1 and CDR2: LGHDT, YNNKEL (reference sequence). Trimming at V came to 6 bases and at J to 4 bases, leaving 1 base not matched to a gene. CDR3 nucleotide sequence: TGTGCCAGCAGGGGGACAGGGGGAGAGACCCAGTACTTC. Amino acid sequence: CASRGTGGETQYF.

The chain has TRBV6-5 and TRBJ2-7; tentative D call: TRBD2 (5 bases). This CDR3 has 14 residues. Germline CDR1 and CDR2: MNHEY and SVGAGI. Trimming took off 10 bases at V and 5 bases at J, with 21 bases between the two ends. The CDR3 reads CATMLVWRSHEQYF. CDR3 bases: TGTGCCACAATGCTTGTATGGAGGAGCCACGAGCAGTACTTC.

This chain uses TRBV7-3 with TRBJ2-2; the D is unclear. The CDR3 runs 13 residues. CDR1 and CDR2 (germline): SGHTA, FQGTGA. V lost 0 bases, J lost 6 bases, and 5 bases lay in between. In nucleotides, the CDR3 is TGTGCCAGCAGCTTAACGTCGGCCGGGGAGCTGTTTTTT. The encoded protein is CASSLTSAGELFF.

V gene TRBV28 combines with J gene TRBJ1-3, with 9 bases identical to TRBD1. CDR3 length: 16 amino acids. The germline gives CDR1 MDHEN, CDR2 SYDVKM. After removal of 7 bases from V and 4 bases from J, the junction contained 11 bases not matched to a gene. The CDR3 sequence is CASNELMGQGGNTIYF. The CDR3 DNA reads as TGTGCCAGCAACGAGTTAATGGGACAGGGAGGAAACACCATATATTTT.

V usage is TRBV7-2 and J usage is TRBJ2-1; 9 bases are a match to TRBD2. The ends lost 0 bases at V and 5 bases at J; junction bases unmatched: 5. Germline V CDR1 and CDR2: SGHTA, FQGNSA. The CDR3 sequence is 16 residues long. Here the CDR3 reads CASSLARTSANNEQFF. The CDR3 coding sequence is TGTGCCAGCAGCTTAGCGAGGACTAGCGCCAACAATGAGCAGTTCTTC.

The chain couples TRBV28 to TRBJ2-1; 10 bases are a match to TRBD2. V lost 7 bases, J lost 8 bases, and 14 bases stayed unmatched. The CDR3 runs 16 residues. Germline values: CDR1 MDHEN, CDR2 SYDVKM. CDR3 sequence reads: CASNLLAGTGRDEQFF. CDR3 sequence (DNA): TGTGCCAGCAACCTACTAGCGGGAACGGGTCGGGATGAGCAGTTCTTC. Full variable domain (missing parts from reference TRBV28 and TRBJ2-1): DVKVTQSSRYLVKRTGEKVFLECVQDMDHENMFWYRQDPGLGLRLIYFSYDVKMKEKGDIPEGYSVSREKKERFSLILESASTNQTSMYLCASNLLAGTGRDEQFFGPGTRLTVL.

The chain couples TRBV14 to TRBJ2-5, with 12 bases lining up with TRBD2. Germline V gene sequence: CDR1 SGHDN, CDR2 FVKESK. With V trimmed by 4 bases and J by 5 bases, 26 bases remained unmatched. This CDR3 contains 22 residues. CDR3 sequence (DNA): TGTGCCAGCAGCCGACGCCTAGCGGGAGGGCCTCTAGTCGCCCCTTCAAGGGAGACCCAGTACTTC. Its protein product is CASSRRLAGGPLVAPSRETQYF.